This record covers a single TCR beta chain. This specimen belongs to a study of shared clonotypes between healthy human individuals. Losses at the gene ends were 6 bases for V and 7 bases for J; bases not matched to a gene: 9. This CDR3 has 14 amino acids. Germline V gene lookup returns CDR1 MNHNS and CDR2 SASEGT. Measured with immunoSEQ multiplex PCR; TCRdb has only the in-frame clones, and not every one. The sample records about 470,000 clones, roughly 77% being singletons. Every donor was a Caucasian adult from Nashville, Tennessee. V is TRBV6-1 and J is TRBJ2-7, with 10 bases fitting TRBD2. Input material: PBMCs. The source is a woman in her thirties or forties in good health. Some clones in this sample may be carry-over from other donors' samples. The CDR3 region is CASRLLAGVEEQYF. Here the CDR3 DNA reads TGTGCCAGCAGGCTTCTAGCGGGAGTTGAGGAGCAGTACTTC.